Below, 21 T cell receptor beta chains from the same sample are listed, as sequenced in a study of shared clonotypes between healthy human individuals. TCRdb keeps only in-frame clones here, not all; method: immunoSEQ multiplex PCR. The repertoire holds under 1,100,000 clones, with 78% as singletons. The specimen was memory CD4+ T cells from PBMCs. The subset: CD45RA-negative fraction. The receptors shown here come from a man aged 18-30 years in good health. Some clones in this sample may be carry-over from other donors' samples.

In the case of this clone: This may arise from a read error, as a much more abundant clone is one base away. The chain couples TRBV7-9 to TRBJ1-1; TRBD1 agrees at 7 bases. The CDR3 runs 13 residues. Germline V gives CDR1 SEHNR, CDR2 FQNEAQ (reference sequence). J gave up 3 bases and V 3 bases, and 1 base lay outside the gene matches. The CDR3 bases are TGTGCCAGCAGCTTTACAGGGGACACTGAAGCTTTCTTT. Its translation is CASSFTGDTEAFF.

The CDR3 spells CASSIGQGYANYGYTF. The CDR3 bases are TGTGCCAGTAGTATAGGACAGGGCTACGCTAACTATGGCTACACCTTC. The V gene is TRBV19, the J gene TRBJ1-2, with 7 bases that match TRBD1. The CDR3 totals 16 residues. CDR1 LNHDA and CDR2 SQIVND come from the germline V gene (reference sequence). The V gene end was trimmed by 1 base and the J gene end by 0 bases; junction bases not matched to a gene: 5.

Points on this clone: Different DNA sequences within this sample yield the same CDR3. The chain combines TRBV5-1 with TRBJ1-4; D not certain. This CDR3 has 13 residues. The germline gives CDR1 SGHRS, CDR2 YFSETQ. Trimming removed 4 bases at V and 3 bases at J, with 7 bases between. CDR3 DNA sequence: TGCGCCAGCAGCGCCGGAGCTAATGAAAAACTGTTTTTT. It encodes CASSAGANEKLFF. The full variable domain, with the rest looked up from reference TRBV5-1 and TRBJ1-4, is KAGVTQTPRYLIKTRGQQVTLSCSPISGHRSVSWYQQTPGQGLQFLFEYFSETQRNKGNFPGRFSGRQFSNSRSEMNVSTLELGDSALYLCASSAGANEKLFFGSGTQLSVL.

The rearrangement joins TRBV28 to TRBJ1-1; D gene unclear. CDR3 size: 17 residues. The V and J ends lost 1 base and 4 bases respectively, with 19 bases between them. CDR1 and CDR2 from the germline V gene are MDHEN and SYDVKM. The CDR3 DNA follows: TGTGCCAGCAGTTTATCCGGCCAGACCCGCGGACGCACTGAAGCTTTCTTT. Amino acid sequence: CASSLSGQTRGRTEAFF.

There are a few counts of this clone. The genes are TRBV6-1 and TRBJ2-7, with D possibly being TRBD1 or TRBD2 (5 bases each). CDR1 and CDR2 (germline): MNHNS, SASEGT. V lost 6 bases and J lost 9, with 24 bases in between. The CDR3 length is 15 residues. The CDR3, as DNA: TGTGCCAGCAGCCGGGACGGATCCTCCTTGGGCGGGCAGTACTTC. This sequence encodes CASSRDGSSLGGQYF.

CDR3 DNA sequence: TGTGCCAGCAGTCTGGGACTAGCGGGACACGAGCAGTACTTC. It codes for CASSLGLAGHEQYF. The chain combines TRBV6-1 with TRBJ2-7; TRBD2 matches at 13 bases. This CDR3 has 14 residues. V dropped 5 bases and J dropped 5; count of bases not matched to a gene: 3. Germline CDR1 reads MNHNS; CDR2 reads SASEGT.

The chain recombines TRBV20-1 with TRBJ1-1; D gene unclear. Trimming cost V 6 bases and J 4 bases, with 6 bases left between them. Germline values: CDR1 DFQATT, CDR2 SNEGSKA (reference sequence). The CDR3 extends over 10 amino acids. The CDR3 reads CSAQITEAFF. The CDR3 DNA reads as TGCAGTGCCCAGATCACTGAAGCTTTCTTT.

This clone was seen just once. This sequence joins TRBV6-5 and TRBJ2-7, with D perhaps given as TRBD1 or TRBD2 (6 bases each). The length of the CDR3 is 15 residues. CDR1 and CDR2 from the germline V gene are MNHEY and SVGAGI. V was trimmed by 1 base and J by 7 bases, leaving 17 bases between them. The CDR3 is CASSYLAAQGREQYF. Here the CDR3 DNA reads TGTGCCAGCAGTTACTTAGCGGCCCAGGGGAGGGAGCAGTACTTC.

Points on this clone: Within the sample, other DNA sequences also encode this same CDR3. The rearrangement joins TRBV18 to TRBJ2-5; D gene uncertain. Germline assignment: CDR1 KGHSH and CDR2 LQKENI. The CDR3 is made up of 13 amino acids. Between the trimmed V and J ends, which lost 3 bases and 5 bases, there was a span of 10 bases. The CDR3 protein is CASSPPGKETQYF. CDR3 nucleotide sequence: TGTGCCAGCTCACCCCCGGGCAAGGAGACCCAGTACTTC.

The sample holds many counts of this clone. V is TRBV18 and J is TRBJ2-2; TRBD2 might be the D (6 bases). Germline-derived CDR1 and CDR2 are KGHSH and LQKENI. V was cut by 3 bases and J by 4 bases, with 12 bases left in between. This CDR3 is built from 15 residues. This CDR3 reads CASSPELAITGELFF. The CDR3 DNA reads TGTGCCAGCTCACCGGAACTAGCCATCACCGGGGAGCTGTTTTTT.

This chain joins TRBV7-2 and TRBJ2-7, with TRBD1 identical over 10 bases. Germline loops: CDR1 SGHTA, CDR2 FQGNSA. The junction had 1 base not matched to a gene; V was cut back by 4 bases and J by 1 base. The CDR3 is 14 residues long. CDR3 nucleotide sequence: TGTGCCAGCAGCTGGGACAGGGGTTCCTACGAGCAGTACTTC. As protein: CASSWDRGSYEQYF.

In this sample, this clone turned up once. The V gene is TRBV5-5, the J gene TRBJ2-2, with D possibly being TRBD2 (6 bases). Germline-derived CDR1 and CDR2 are SGHKS and YYEKEE (reference sequence). The CDR3 is 15 residues long. Trimming left V 1 base short and J 6 bases short, with 13 bases between. The CDR3 is CASSLQTLASGELFF. The CDR3 DNA sequence: TGTGCCAGCAGCTTGCAAACTCTAGCGTCCGGGGAGCTGTTTTTT. The full variable domain, completed using reference TRBV5-5 and TRBJ2-2, is DAGVTQSPTHLIKTRGQQVTLRCSPISGHKSVSWYQQVLGQGPQFIFQYYEKEERGRGNFPDRFSARQFPNYSSELNVNALLLGDSALYLCASSLQTLASGELFFGEGSRLTVL.

This chain links TRBV6-4 with TRBJ2-7, with TRBD1 matching 7 bases. V gave up 5 bases and J gave up 9 bases; unmatched junction bases: 22. Germline values: CDR1 MRHNA, CDR2 SNTAGT. The length of the CDR3 is 17 residues. DNA of the CDR3: TGTGCCAGCAGTAATGGAACTGGGCAGGGGGAACCTTTGGGGCAGTACTTC. Encoded protein: CASSNGTGQGEPLGQYF.

This clone was found many times. The CDR3 DNA reads as TGTGCCAGCAGTTTAACAGCGCCCAACAATCAGCCCCAGCATTTT. Protein product: CASSLTAPNNQPQHF. V gene TRBV28 combines with J gene TRBJ1-5; no clear D gene. The CDR3 contains 15 residues. The germline V gene encodes CDR1 MDHEN and CDR2 SYDVKM. The ends were cut back, 2 bases at V and 3 bases at J, with 11 bases in the middle.

This clone was seen a few times. CDR3 nucleotides: TGTGCCAGCAACTACCTAGCGGGAGAGACCCAGTACTTC. It yields the protein CASNYLAGETQYF. V and J are TRBV7-6 and TRBJ2-5; 8 bases align to TRBD2. With 7 bases clipped from V and 4 bases from J, the junction kept 5 bases outside the gene matches. The CDR3 contains 13 residues. CDR1 is SGHVS and CDR2 is FNYEAQ in the germline V gene.

This chain uses TRBV28 with TRBJ2-5; TRBD1 matches at 10 bases. This CDR3 has 15 residues. Germline loops: CDR1 MDHEN, CDR2 SYDVKM. The J segment lost 5 bases and the V segment lost 6 bases, leaving 9 bases of the junction unmatched. This CDR3 is CASSSAGQGSETQYF. Here the CDR3 DNA reads TGTGCCAGCAGCTCCGCGGGACAGGGGTCGGAGACCCAGTACTTC. Supplemented by reference TRBV28 and TRBJ2-5, the full variable domain reads DVKVTQSSRYLVKRTGEKVFLECVQDMDHENMFWYRQDPGLGLRLIYFSYDVKMKEKGDIPEGYSVSREKKERFSLILESASTNQTSMYLCASSSAGQGSETQYFGPGTRLLVL.

With regard to this clone: With a far larger clone one base away, a read error is the likely cause. Other DNA sequences in this sample translate to the same CDR3. The chain employs TRBV29-1 and TRBJ2-5; D is ambiguous. The CDR3 loop spans 13 amino acids. CDR1 is SQVTM and CDR2 is ANQGSEA in the germline V gene. DNA of the CDR3: TGCAGTGTTGAAGCGACGATGAGTGAGACCCAGTACTTC. Protein: CSVEATMSETQYF.

The CDR3 DNA reads TGTGCCAGCAGCTTGTGGCAGGGGGCAGGGAATGAGCAGTTCTTC. It encodes CASSLWQGAGNEQFF. The chain carries TRBV7-6 and TRBJ2-1; 8 nucleotides match TRBD1. Germline CDR1 is SGHVS and CDR2 is FNYEAQ. Trimming cost V 3 bases and J 7 bases; bases outside gene matches: 8. The CDR3 has 15 amino acids.

The chain couples TRBV18 to TRBJ2-5, with a tentative D call TRBD1 (6 bases). Germline V CDR1 and CDR2: KGHSH, LQKENI. The V gene lost 3 bases and the J gene lost 4 bases, with 12 bases spanning the gap. The CDR3 extends over 14 amino acids. CDR3 loop: CASSPGRGGETQYF. CDR3 DNA: TGTGCCAGCTCACCGGGTAGAGGGGGAGAGACCCAGTACTTC.

V is TRBV10-3 and J is TRBJ2-7; D gene unclear. This CDR3 comprises 11 residues. V was clipped by 7 bases and J by 0 bases, with 4 bases between them. The germline V gene has CDR1 ENHRY and CDR2 SYGVKD. The CDR3 sequence is CAIMASYEQYF. The DNA of the CDR3 is TGTGCCATCATGGCCTCCTACGAGCAGTACTTC.

The rearrangement uses TRBV5-4 and TRBJ2-5, with 15 nucleotides matching TRBD2. The J call is in doubt because the DNA end fits TRBJ2-7 better. The CDR3 has 16 residues. The germline V gene encodes CDR1 SGHNT and CDR2 YYREEE (reference sequence). CDR3 coding DNA: TGTGCCAGCAGCTTTGGAGGGACTAGCGGGAGGAGCGAGCAGTACTTC. This sequence encodes CASSFGGTSGRSEQYF.